This T cell receptor beta chain was recorded in a study of shared clonotypes between healthy human individuals. About the study: A few men and a couple of women, aged 18 to 49, were donors.

Measured with immunoSEQ multiplex PCR; TCRdb has only the in-frame clones, and not every one. This repertoire shows some 2.4 million clones, more than 85% found once; its top ten account for around 0.37%. This CDR3 contains 15 residues. Trimming removed 6 bases from V and 1 base from J, with 14 bases in between. Looked up from germline, CDR1 is MDHEN and CDR2 is SYDVKM. Material for sequencing was naive CD4+ T cells from PBMCs. Subset given: CD45RA+ positively selected. The rearrangement uses TRBV28 and TRBJ2-3, with D maybe TRBD2 (5 bases). The sequence came from a man between 18 and 29 years old in good health. Some clones in this sample may be carry-over from other donors' samples. CDR3: CASSLLSRGTDTQYF. CDR3 DNA: TGTGCCAGCAGCCTACTGTCGAGGGGCACAGATACGCAGTATTTT.